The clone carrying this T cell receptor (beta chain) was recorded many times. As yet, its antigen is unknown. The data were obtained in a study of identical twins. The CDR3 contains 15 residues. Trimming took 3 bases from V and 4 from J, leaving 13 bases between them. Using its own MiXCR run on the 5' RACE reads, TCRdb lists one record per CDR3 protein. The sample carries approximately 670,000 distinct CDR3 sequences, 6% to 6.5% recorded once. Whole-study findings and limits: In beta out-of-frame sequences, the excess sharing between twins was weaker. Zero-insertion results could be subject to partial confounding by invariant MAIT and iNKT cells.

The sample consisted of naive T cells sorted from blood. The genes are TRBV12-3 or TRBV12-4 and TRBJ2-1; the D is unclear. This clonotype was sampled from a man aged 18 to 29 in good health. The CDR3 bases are TGTGCCAGCAGTTTCTCCGAGACACCTTACAATGAGCAGTTCTTC. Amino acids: CASSFSETPYNEQFF.